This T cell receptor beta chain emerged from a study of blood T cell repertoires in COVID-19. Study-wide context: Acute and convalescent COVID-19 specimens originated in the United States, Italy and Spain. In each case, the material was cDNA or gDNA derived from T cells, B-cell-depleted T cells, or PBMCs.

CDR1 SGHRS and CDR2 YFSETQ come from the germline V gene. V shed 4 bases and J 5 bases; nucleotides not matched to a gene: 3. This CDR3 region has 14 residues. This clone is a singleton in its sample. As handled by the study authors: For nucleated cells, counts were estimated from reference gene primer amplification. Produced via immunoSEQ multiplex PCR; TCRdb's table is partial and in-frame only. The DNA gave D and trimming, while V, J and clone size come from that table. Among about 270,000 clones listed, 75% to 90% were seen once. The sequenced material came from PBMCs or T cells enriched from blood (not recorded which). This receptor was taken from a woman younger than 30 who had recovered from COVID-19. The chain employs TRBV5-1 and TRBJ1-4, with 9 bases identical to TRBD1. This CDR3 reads CASSVTGGNEKLFF. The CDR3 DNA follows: TGCGCCAGCAGCGTGACAGGGGGGAATGAAAAACTGTTTTTT.